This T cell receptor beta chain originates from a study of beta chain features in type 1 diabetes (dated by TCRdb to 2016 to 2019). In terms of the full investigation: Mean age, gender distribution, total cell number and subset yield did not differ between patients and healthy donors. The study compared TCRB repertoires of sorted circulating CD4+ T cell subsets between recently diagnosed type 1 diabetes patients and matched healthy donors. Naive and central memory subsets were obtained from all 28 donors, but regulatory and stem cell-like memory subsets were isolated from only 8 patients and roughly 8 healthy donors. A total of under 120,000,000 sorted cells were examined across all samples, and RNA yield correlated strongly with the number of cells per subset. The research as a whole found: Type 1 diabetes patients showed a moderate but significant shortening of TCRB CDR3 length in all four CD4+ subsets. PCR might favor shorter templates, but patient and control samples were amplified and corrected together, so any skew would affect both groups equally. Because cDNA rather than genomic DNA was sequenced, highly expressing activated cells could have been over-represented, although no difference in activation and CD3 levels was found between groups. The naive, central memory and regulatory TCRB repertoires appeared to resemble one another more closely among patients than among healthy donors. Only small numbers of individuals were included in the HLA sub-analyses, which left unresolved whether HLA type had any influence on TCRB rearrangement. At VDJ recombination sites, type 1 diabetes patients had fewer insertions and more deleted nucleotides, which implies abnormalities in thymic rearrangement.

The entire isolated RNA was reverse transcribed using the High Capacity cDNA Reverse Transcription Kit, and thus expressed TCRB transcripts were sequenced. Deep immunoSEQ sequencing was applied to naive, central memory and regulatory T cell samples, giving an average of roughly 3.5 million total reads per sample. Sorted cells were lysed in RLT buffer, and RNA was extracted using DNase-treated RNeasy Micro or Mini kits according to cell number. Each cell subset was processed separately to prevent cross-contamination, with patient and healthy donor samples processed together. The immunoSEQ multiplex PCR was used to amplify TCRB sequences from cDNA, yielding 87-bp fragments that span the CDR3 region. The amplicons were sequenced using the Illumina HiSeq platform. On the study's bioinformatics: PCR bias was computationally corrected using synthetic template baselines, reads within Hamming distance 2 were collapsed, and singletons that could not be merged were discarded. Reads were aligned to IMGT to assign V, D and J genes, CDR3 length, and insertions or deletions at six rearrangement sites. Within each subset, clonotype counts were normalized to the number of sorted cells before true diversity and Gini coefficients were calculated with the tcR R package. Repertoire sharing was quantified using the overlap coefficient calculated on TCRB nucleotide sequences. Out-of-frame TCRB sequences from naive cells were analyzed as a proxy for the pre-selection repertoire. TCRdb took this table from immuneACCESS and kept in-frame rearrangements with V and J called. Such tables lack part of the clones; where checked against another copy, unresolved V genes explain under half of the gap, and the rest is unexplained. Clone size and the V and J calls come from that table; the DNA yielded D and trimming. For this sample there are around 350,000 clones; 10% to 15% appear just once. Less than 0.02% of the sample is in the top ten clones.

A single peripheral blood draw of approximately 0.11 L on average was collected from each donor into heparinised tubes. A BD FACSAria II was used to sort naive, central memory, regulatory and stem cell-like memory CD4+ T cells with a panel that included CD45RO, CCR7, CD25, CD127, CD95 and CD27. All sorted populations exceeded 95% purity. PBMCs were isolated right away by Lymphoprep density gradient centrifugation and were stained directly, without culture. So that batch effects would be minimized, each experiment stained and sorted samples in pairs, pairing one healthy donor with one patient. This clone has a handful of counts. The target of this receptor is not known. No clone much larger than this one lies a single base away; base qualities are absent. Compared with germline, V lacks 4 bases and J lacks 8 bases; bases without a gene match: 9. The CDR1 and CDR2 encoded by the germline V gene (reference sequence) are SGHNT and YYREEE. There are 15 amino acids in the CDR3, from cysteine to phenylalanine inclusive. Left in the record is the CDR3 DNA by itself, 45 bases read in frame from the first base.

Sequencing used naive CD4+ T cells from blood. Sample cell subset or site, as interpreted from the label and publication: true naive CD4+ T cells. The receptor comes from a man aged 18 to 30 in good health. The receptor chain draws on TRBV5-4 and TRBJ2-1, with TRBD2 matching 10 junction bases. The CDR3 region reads CASSTLAGGRDEQFF. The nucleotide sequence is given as TGTGCCAGCAGCACTTTAGCGGGGGGCCGGGATGAGCAGTTCTTC.